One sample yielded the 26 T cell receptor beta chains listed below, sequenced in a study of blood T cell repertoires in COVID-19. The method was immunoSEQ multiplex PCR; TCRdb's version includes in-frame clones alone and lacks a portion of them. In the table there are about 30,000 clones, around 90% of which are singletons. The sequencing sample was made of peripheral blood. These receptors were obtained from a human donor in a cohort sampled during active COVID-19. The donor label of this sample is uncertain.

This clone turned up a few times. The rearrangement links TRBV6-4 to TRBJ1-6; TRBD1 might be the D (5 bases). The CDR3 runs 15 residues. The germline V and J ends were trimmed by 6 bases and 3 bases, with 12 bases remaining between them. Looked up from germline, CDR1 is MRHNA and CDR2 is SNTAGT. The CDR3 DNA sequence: TGTGCCAGCAGCCCTGGGGCCAGCTATAATTCACCCCTCCACTTT. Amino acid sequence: CASSPGASYNSPLHF.

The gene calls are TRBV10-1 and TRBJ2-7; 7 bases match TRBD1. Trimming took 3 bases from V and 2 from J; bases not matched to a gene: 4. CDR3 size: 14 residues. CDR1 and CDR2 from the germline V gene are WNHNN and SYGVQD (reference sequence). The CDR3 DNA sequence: TGCGCCAGCAGTGACTCACAGGGGACCTACGAGCAGTACTTC. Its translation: CASSDSQGTYEQYF.

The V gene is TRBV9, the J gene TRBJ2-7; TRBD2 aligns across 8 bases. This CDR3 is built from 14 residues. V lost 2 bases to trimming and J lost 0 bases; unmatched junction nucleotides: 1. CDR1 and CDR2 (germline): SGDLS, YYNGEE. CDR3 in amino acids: CASSVTSGSYEQYF. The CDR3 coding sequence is TGTGCCAGCAGCGTCACTAGCGGCTCCTACGAGCAGTACTTC.

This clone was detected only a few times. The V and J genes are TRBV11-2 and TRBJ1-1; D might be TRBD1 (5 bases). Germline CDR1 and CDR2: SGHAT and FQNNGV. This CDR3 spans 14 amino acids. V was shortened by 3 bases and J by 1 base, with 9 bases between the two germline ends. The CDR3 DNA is TGTGCCAGCAGCTTTGTCAGGGCGAACACTGAAGCTTTCTTT. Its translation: CASSFVRANTEAFF.

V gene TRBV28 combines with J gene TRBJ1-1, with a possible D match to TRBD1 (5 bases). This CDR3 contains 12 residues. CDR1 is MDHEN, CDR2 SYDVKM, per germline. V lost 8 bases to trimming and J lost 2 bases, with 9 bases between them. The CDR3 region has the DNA TGTGCCAGCTTCAGGGATAACACTGAAGCTTTCTTT. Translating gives CASFRDNTEAFF.

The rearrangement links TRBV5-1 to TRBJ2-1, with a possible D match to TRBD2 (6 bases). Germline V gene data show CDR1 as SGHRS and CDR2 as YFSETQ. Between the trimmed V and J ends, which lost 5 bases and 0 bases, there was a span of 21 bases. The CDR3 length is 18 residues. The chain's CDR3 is CASRPGESSLNSYNEQFF. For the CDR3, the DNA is TGCGCCAGCAGACCGGGGGAATCTAGCCTTAACTCCTACAATGAGCAGTTCTTC.

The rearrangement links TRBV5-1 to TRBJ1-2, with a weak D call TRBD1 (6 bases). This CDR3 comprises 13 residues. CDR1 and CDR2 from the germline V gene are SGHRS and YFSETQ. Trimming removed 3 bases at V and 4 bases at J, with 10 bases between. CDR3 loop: CASSSGQLYGYTF. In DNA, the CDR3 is TGCGCCAGCAGCTCCGGACAGCTCTATGGCTACACCTTC.

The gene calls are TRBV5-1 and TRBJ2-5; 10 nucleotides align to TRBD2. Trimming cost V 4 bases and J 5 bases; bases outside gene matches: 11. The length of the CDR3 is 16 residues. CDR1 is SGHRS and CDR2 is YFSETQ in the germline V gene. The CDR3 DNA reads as TGCGCCAGCAGCCCCGGACCTAGCGGGAGAAGGGAGACCCAGTACTTC. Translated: CASSPGPSGRRETQYF.

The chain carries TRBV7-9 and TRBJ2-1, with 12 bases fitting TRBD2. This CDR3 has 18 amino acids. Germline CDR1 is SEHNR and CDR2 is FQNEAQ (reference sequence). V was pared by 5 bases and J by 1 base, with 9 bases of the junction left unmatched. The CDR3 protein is CASSLRLAGDSSYNEQFF. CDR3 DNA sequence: TGTGCCAGCAGCCTTCGACTAGCGGGAGACTCATCCTACAATGAGCAGTTCTTC.

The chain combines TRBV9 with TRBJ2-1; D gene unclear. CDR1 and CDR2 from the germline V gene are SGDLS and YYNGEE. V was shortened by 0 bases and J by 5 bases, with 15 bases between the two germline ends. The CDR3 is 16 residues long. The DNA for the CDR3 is TGTGCCAGCAGCGTAGCTACCAACAGCCCCCACAATGAGCAGTTCTTC. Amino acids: CASSVATNSPHNEQFF.

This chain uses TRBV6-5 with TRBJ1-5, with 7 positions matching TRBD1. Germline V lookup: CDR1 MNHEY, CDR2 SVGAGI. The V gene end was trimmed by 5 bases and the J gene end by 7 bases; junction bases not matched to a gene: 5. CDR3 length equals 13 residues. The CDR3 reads CASSRTGAQPQHF. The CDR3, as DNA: TGTGCCAGCAGTAGAACAGGGGCGCAGCCCCAGCATTTT.

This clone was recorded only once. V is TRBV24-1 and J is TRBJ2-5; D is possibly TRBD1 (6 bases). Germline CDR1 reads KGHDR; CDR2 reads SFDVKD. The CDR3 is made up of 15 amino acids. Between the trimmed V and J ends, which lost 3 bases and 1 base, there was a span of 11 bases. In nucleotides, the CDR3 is TGTGCCACCAGTGATCCATTGGACAGCCAAGAGACCCAGTACTTC. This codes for CATSDPLDSQETQYF.

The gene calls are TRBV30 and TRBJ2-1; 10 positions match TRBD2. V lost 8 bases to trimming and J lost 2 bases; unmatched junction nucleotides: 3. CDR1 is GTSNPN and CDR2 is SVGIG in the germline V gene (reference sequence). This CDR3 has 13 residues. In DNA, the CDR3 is TGTGCCCGCAGCGGGGGGGCCTACAATGAGCAGTTCTTC. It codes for CARSGGAYNEQFF.

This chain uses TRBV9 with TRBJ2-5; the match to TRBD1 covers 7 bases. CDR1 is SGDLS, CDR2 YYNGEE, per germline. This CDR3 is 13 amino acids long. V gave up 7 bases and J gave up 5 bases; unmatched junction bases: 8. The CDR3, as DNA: TGTGCCAGCCAGACAGGGATGGGGGAGACCCAGTACTTC. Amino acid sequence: CASQTGMGETQYF.

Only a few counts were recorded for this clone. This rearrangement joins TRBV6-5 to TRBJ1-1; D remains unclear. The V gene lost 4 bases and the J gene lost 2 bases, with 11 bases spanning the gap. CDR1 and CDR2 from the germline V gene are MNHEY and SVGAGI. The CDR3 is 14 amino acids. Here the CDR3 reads CASSLTTANTEAFF. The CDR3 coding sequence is TGTGCCAGCAGTTTAACAACAGCCAACACTGAAGCTTTCTTT.

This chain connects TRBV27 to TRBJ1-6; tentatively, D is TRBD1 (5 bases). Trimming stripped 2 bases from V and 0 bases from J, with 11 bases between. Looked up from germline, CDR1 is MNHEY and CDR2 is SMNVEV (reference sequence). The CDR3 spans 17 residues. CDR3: CASSLRQLSSYNSPLHF. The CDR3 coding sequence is TGTGCCAGCAGTTTAAGACAGTTAAGCTCCTATAATTCACCCCTCCACTTT.

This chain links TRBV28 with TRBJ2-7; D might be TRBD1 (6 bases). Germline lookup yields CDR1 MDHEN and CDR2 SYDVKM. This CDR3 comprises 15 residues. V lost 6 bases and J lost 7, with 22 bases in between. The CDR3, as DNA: TGTGCCAGCAGGCCCCCGGTTACCCTCAGGGGTGAGCAGTACTTC. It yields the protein CASRPPVTLRGEQYF.

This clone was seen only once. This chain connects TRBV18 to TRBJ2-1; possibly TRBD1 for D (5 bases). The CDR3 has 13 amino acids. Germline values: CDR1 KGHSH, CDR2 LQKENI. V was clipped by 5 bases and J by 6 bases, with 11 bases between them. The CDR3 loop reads CASSGAFGNEQFF. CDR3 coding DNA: TGTGCCAGCTCAGGGGCGTTTGGCAATGAGCAGTTCTTC.

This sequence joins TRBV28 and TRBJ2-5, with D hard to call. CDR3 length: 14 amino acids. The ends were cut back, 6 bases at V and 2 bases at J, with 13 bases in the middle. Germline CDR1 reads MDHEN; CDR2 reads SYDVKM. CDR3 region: CASRVSYTQETQYF. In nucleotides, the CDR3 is TGTGCCAGCAGAGTTTCTTATACACAAGAGACCCAGTACTTC.

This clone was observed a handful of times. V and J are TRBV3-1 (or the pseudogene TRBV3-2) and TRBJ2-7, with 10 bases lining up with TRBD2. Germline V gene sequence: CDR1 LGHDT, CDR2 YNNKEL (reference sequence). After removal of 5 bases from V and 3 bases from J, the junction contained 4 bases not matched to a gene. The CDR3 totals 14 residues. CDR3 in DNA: TGTGCCAGCAGCTCTAGCGGGAGTTTCTACGAGCAGTACTTC. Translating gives CASSSSGSFYEQYF.

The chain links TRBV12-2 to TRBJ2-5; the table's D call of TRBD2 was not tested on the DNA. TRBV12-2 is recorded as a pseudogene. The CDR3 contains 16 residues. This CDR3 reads CASRFGSGKSKETQYF. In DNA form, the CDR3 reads TGTGCAAGTCGCTTTGGTAGCGGGAAATCCAAAGAGACCCAGTACTTC.

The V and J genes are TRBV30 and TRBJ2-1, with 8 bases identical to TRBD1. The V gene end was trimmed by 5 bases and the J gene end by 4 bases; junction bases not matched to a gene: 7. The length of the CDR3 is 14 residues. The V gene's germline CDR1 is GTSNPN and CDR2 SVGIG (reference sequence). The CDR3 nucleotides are TGTGCCTGGGGGGGACAGGCGAAATACAATGAGCAGTTCTTC. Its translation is CAWGGQAKYNEQFF.

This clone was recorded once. CDR3 nucleotides: TGCGCCAGCAGCCGCTCAGGGATTGGGGCCAACGTCCTGACTTTC. It codes for CASSRSGIGANVLTF. The V call is TRBV23-1, the J call TRBJ2-6; perhaps TRBD1 as D (5 bases). TRBV23-1 is filed as an ORF, its function uncertain. This CDR3 comprises 15 residues. V was clipped by 6 bases and J by 3 bases, with 12 bases between them.

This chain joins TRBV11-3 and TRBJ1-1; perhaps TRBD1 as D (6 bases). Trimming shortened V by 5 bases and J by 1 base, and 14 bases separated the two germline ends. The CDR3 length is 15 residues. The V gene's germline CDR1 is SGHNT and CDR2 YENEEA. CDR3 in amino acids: CASSHRQDRNTEAFF. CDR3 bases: TGTGCCAGCAGCCATAGACAGGACCGGAACACTGAAGCTTTCTTT.

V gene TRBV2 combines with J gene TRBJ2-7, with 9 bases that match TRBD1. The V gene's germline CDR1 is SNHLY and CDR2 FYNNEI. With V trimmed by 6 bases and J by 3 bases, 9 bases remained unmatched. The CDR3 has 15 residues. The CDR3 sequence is CASRIGQGPYYEQYF. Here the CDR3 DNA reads TGTGCCAGCAGGATAGGACAGGGGCCATACTACGAGCAGTACTTC.

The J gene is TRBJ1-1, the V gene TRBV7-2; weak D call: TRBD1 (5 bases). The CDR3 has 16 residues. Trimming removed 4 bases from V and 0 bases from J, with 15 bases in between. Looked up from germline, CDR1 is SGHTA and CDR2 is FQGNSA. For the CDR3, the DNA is TGTGCCAGCAGCTATCGGGCAGGGACTTTGAACACTGAAGCTTTCTTT. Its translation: CASSYRAGTLNTEAFF.